The rows below give T cell receptor beta chains drawn from one sample of a study of blood T cell repertoires in COVID-19. The method was immunoSEQ multiplex PCR; TCRdb's version includes in-frame clones alone and lacks a portion of them. This table has 150,000 to 200,000 clones, 70% to 90% appearing once. Sequencing was carried out using peripheral blood. These receptors were taken from a man aged 60 to 69 with acute or convalescent COVID-19. The CDR3 runs from the conserved cysteine through the conserved F or W. Fields, in order: CDR3 length, V gene, J gene, D gene, clone size, CDR3 protein, CDR3 DNA. A D gene is named only where the DNA matches it firmly. Clone size, where shown, is once, few, many, or a class for clones that have expanded.

cdr3_length: 15
v_call: TRBV6-5
j_call: TRBJ1-1
d_call: -
clone_size: -
cdr3_aa: CASSFHRGAVSEAFF
cdr3_nt: TGTGCCAGCAGTTTTCATCGTGGGGCCGTATCTGAAGCTTTCTTT

cdr3_length: 14
v_call: TRBV12-5
j_call: TRBJ2-5
d_call: TRBD1
clone_size: -
cdr3_aa: CASGSPGTEETQYF
cdr3_nt: TGTGCTAGTGGTTCCCCCGGGACAGAAGAGACCCAGTACTTC

cdr3_length: 12
v_call: TRBV28
j_call: TRBJ1-2
d_call: TRBD1
clone_size: -
cdr3_aa: CASRLQGSDYTF
cdr3_nt: TGTGCCAGCAGATTACAGGGGAGCGACTACACCTTC

cdr3_length: 12
v_call: TRBV6-1
j_call: TRBJ2-3
d_call: -
clone_size: few
cdr3_aa: CASSEARDTQYF
cdr3_nt: TGTGCCAGCAGTGAAGCGAGGGATACGCAGTATTTT

cdr3_length: 15
v_call: TRBV18
j_call: TRBJ2-6
d_call: -
clone_size: -
cdr3_aa: CASSPMGPGANVLTF
cdr3_nt: TGTGCCAGCTCACCAATGGGGCCTGGGGCCAACGTCCTGACTTTC

cdr3_length: 14
v_call: TRBV9
j_call: TRBJ2-5
d_call: -
clone_size: -
cdr3_aa: CASSVRPGGETQYF
cdr3_nt: TGTGCCAGCAGCGTGCGTCCCGGAGGGGAGACCCAGTACTTC

cdr3_length: 13
v_call: TRBV19
j_call: TRBJ2-2
d_call: -
clone_size: -
cdr3_aa: CASSIQGSGELFF
cdr3_nt: TGTGCCAGTAGTATACAGGGATCCGGGGAGCTGTTTTTT

cdr3_length: 15
v_call: TRBV5-1
j_call: TRBJ2-7
d_call: TRBD1
clone_size: few
cdr3_aa: CASSLVTGGPNEQYF
cdr3_nt: TGCGCCAGCAGCTTGGTGACAGGGGGTCCGAACGAGCAGTACTTC

cdr3_length: 15
v_call: TRBV4-2
j_call: TRBJ1-1
d_call: -
clone_size: once
cdr3_aa: CASSHWGEGRTEAFF
cdr3_nt: TGTGCCAGCAGCCATTGGGGGGAGGGGCGAACTGAAGCTTTCTTT

cdr3_length: 14
v_call: TRBV10-1
j_call: TRBJ2-5
d_call: -
clone_size: -
cdr3_aa: CASRLGLLQETQYF
cdr3_nt: TGCGCCAGCAGATTGGGACTTCTGCAAGAGACCCAGTACTTC

cdr3_length: 14
v_call: TRBV10-3
j_call: TRBJ2-7
d_call: -
clone_size: -
cdr3_aa: CAVGTRDNSYEQYF
cdr3_nt: TGTGCCGTTGGAACTCGGGACAATTCCTACGAGCAGTACTTC

cdr3_length: 16
v_call: TRBV6-1
j_call: TRBJ2-3
d_call: TRBD2
clone_size: -
cdr3_aa: CASSELTSGKVDTQYF
cdr3_nt: TGTGCCAGCAGTGAACTGACTAGCGGGAAGGTAGATACGCAGTATTTT

cdr3_length: 16
v_call: TRBV5-1
j_call: TRBJ1-6
d_call: -
clone_size: -
cdr3_aa: CASSPFAVIYNSPLHF
cdr3_nt: TGCGCCAGCAGTCCATTTGCGGTCATCTATAATTCACCCCTCCACTTT

cdr3_length: 14
v_call: TRBV19
j_call: TRBJ2-3
d_call: TRBD1
clone_size: -
cdr3_aa: CASSEGQASDTQYF
cdr3_nt: TGTGCCAGTAGCGAAGGACAGGCCTCGGATACGCAGTATTTT

cdr3_length: 11
v_call: TRBV10-1
j_call: TRBJ1-4
d_call: -
clone_size: -
cdr3_aa: CANFVPGELFF
cdr3_nt: TGCGCCAACTTCGTTCCCGGTGAACTGTTTTTT

cdr3_length: 15
v_call: TRBV28
j_call: TRBJ2-2
d_call: -
clone_size: -
cdr3_aa: CASSYGGLPTGELFF
cdr3_nt: TGTGCCAGCAGCTACGGCGGTCTACCAACCGGGGAGCTGTTTTTT

cdr3_length: 15
v_call: TRBV27
j_call: TRBJ1-2
d_call: -
clone_size: -
cdr3_aa: CASSLTRGGGYGYTF
cdr3_nt: TGTGCCAGCAGTTTAACCCGGGGGGGCGGCTATGGCTACACCTTC

cdr3_length: 15
v_call: TRBV6-5
j_call: TRBJ2-7
d_call: -
clone_size: once
cdr3_aa: CASSYSRRGPYEQYF
cdr3_nt: TGTGCCAGCAGTTACTCCAGGCGGGGTCCCTACGAGCAGTACTTC

cdr3_length: 18
v_call: TRBV28
j_call: TRBJ2-7
d_call: TRBD2
clone_size: -
cdr3_aa: CASSPRGLAGAGPYEQYF
cdr3_nt: TGTGCCAGCAGTCCAAGGGGACTAGCGGGAGCAGGTCCCTACGAGCAGTACTTC

cdr3_length: 11
v_call: TRBV7-9
j_call: TRBJ1-1
d_call: TRBD1
clone_size: -
cdr3_aa: CASLRDSEAFF
cdr3_nt: TGTGCCAGTCTCCGGGACAGTGAAGCTTTCTTT

cdr3_length: 14
v_call: TRBV19
j_call: TRBJ2-1
d_call: -
clone_size: -
cdr3_aa: CASSDGSTYNEQFF
cdr3_nt: TGTGCCAGTAGTGACGGGAGTACCTACAATGAGCAGTTCTTC

cdr3_length: 12
v_call: TRBV18
j_call: TRBJ2-1
d_call: -
clone_size: few
cdr3_aa: CASSPGQDEQFF
cdr3_nt: TGTGCCAGCTCACCAGGGCAGGATGAGCAGTTCTTC

cdr3_length: 14
v_call: TRBV5-5
j_call: TRBJ1-2
d_call: TRBD1
clone_size: -
cdr3_aa: CASSSGQGAHGYTF
cdr3_nt: TGTGCCAGCAGCTCGGGACAGGGGGCGCACGGCTACACCTTC

cdr3_length: 14
v_call: TRBV28
j_call: TRBJ2-2
d_call: -
clone_size: -
cdr3_aa: CASSSDRNTGELFF
cdr3_nt: TGTGCCAGCAGTTCAGACAGGAACACCGGGGAGCTGTTTTTT

cdr3_length: 14
v_call: TRBV10-3
j_call: TRBJ2-5
d_call: TRBD2
clone_size: once
cdr3_aa: CATRREGRVGTQYF
cdr3_nt: TGTGCCACTCGGCGGGAGGGCCGGGTCGGGACCCAGTACTTC

cdr3_length: 15
v_call: TRBV25-1
j_call: TRBJ2-7
d_call: -
clone_size: -
cdr3_aa: CASSPAGARVYEQYF
cdr3_nt: TGTGCCAGCAGTCCCGCAGGGGCGCGTGTCTACGAGCAGTACTTC

cdr3_length: 15
v_call: TRBV24-1
j_call: TRBJ2-1
d_call: TRBD2
clone_size: -
cdr3_aa: CATSVGRESTNEQFF
cdr3_nt: TGTGCCACCAGTGTTGGGCGGGAGTCCACAAATGAGCAGTTCTTC

cdr3_length: 14
v_call: TRBV3-1/TRBV3-2
j_call: TRBJ2-2
d_call: TRBD2
clone_size: -
cdr3_aa: CASSRGREAGELFF
cdr3_nt: TGTGCCAGCAGCCGCGGTCGGGAGGCCGGGGAGCTGTTTTTT

cdr3_length: 13
v_call: TRBV7-2
j_call: TRBJ2-1
d_call: -
clone_size: few
cdr3_aa: CASGVRQYNEQFF
cdr3_nt: TGTGCCAGCGGGGTAAGACAGTACAATGAGCAGTTCTTC

cdr3_length: 16
v_call: TRBV6-1
j_call: TRBJ2-5
d_call: TRBD2
clone_size: -
cdr3_aa: CASSEAVGEGRETQYF
cdr3_nt: TGTGCCAGCAGTGAGGCGGTCGGGGAGGGGAGGGAGACCCAGTACTTC

cdr3_length: 13
v_call: TRBV2
j_call: TRBJ2-3
d_call: -
clone_size: -
cdr3_aa: CASSSDFTDTQYF
cdr3_nt: TGTGCCAGCAGTTCGGACTTCACAGATACGCAGTATTTT